This is a list of T cell receptor beta chains from one sample in a study of PD-1 blockade in classical Hodgkin lymphoma. The table came from immunoSEQ multiplex PCR; TCRdb's copy has only in-frame clones and leaves some out. The sample shows about 19,000 clones, approximately 80% of them seen only once. Sequenced here: peripheral blood mononuclear cells (PBMCs), sampled before the fourth cycle of nivolumab. The receptors originated from a human donor with classical Hodgkin lymphoma. Each CDR3 is given with its conserved first and last residue. The D gene is left open where the match is weak. Not every row has a clone size; where given, it reads once, few, many or a size class.

V gene	D gene	clone size	J gene	CDR3 protein	CDR3 DNA
TRBV5-4	TRBD1	NA	TRBJ1-1	CASSLAGTGVQAFF	TGTGCCAGCAGCTTGGCCGGGACAGGGGTACAAGCTTTCTTT
TRBV7-6	TRBD2	NA	TRBJ2-5	CASSSLDGAGGQETQYF	TGTGCCAGCAGCTCACTGGACGGAGCGGGGGGACAAGAGACCCAGTACTTC
TRBV5-1	NA	NA	TRBJ1-1	CASSLQGEGTEAFF	TGCGCCAGCAGCTTACAGGGCGAGGGCACTGAAGCTTTCTTT
TRBV19	TRBD1	few	TRBJ1-3	CASSRQGVTGNTIYF	TGTGCCAGTAGCCGACAGGGGGTGACTGGAAACACCATATATTTT
TRBV9	NA	NA	TRBJ2-1	CASSPPAYEQFF	TGTGCCAGCAGCCCCCCTGCGTATGAGCAGTTCTTC
TRBV19	NA	NA	TRBJ1-2	CASSMFRDSYGYTF	TGTGCCAGTAGTATGTTCCGAGACAGCTATGGCTACACCTTC
TRBV5-6	NA	NA	TRBJ1-4	CASSRATNEKLFF	TGTGCCAGCAGCCGCGCAACTAATGAAAAACTGTTTTTT
TRBV19	TRBD1	NA	TRBJ1-6	CASSVRQGRHNSPLHF	TGTGCCAGTAGTGTGCGACAGGGCCGTCATAATTCACCCCTCCACTTT
TRBV6-1	TRBD1	NA	TRBJ1-6	CASSENLGQGSSPLHF	TGTGCCAGCAGTGAAAATCTCGGACAGGGGAGTTCACCCCTCCACTTT
TRBV7-8	NA	medium-sized	TRBJ2-1	CASSLYGPGPVDEQFF	TGTGCCAGCAGCTTATATGGCCCGGGGCCGGTCGATGAGCAGTTCTTC
TRBV5-1	TRBD1	few	TRBJ2-2	CASSRGQGYYAGELFF	TGCGCCAGCAGTAGGGGACAGGGGTATTATGCCGGGGAGCTGTTTTTT
TRBV6-5	TRBD2	once	TRBJ2-1	CASSSGLAAPDEQFF	TGTGCCAGCAGTTCGGGACTAGCGGCCCCGGATGAGCAGTTCTTC
TRBV5-4	NA	NA	TRBJ2-2	CASSLGGTGELFF	TGTGCCAGCAGCTTGGGGGGCACCGGGGAGCTGTTTTTT
TRBV30	NA	NA	TRBJ2-6	CAWSVTGANVLTF	TGTGCCTGGAGTGTAACTGGGGCCAACGTCCTGACTTTC
TRBV6-4	NA	NA	TRBJ2-1	CASSSRNNEQFF	TGTGCCAGCAGTAGTCGGAACAATGAGCAGTTCTTC
TRBV10-3	NA	NA	TRBJ2-7	CAISEGWEPSYEQYF	TGTGCCATCAGTGAAGGGTGGGAGCCCTCCTACGAGCAGTACTTC
TRBV19	NA	NA	TRBJ2-7	CASSRSTGPLSPYEQYF	TGTGCCAGTAGTCGTAGTACCGGGCCCCTGAGCCCCTACGAGCAGTACTTC
TRBV5-6	NA	NA	TRBJ1-1	CASSPLGPTLNTEAFF	TGTGCCAGCAGCCCGTTGGGGCCTACCTTAAACACTGAAGCTTTCTTT
TRBV28	TRBD2	once	TRBJ2-3	CASSLRGLATDTQYF	TGTGCCAGCAGCCTAAGGGGACTAGCAACAGATACGCAGTATTTT
TRBV4-1	TRBD2	NA	TRBJ2-5	CASSPRRTSGSGDQETQYF	TGCGCCAGCAGCCCTCGACGAACTAGCGGGAGTGGGGACCAAGAGACCCAGTACTTC
TRBV4-3	NA	NA	TRBJ2-1	CASSQDAASGEQFF	TGCGCCAGCAGCCAAGACGCCGCCTCGGGGGAGCAGTTCTTC
TRBV7-9	TRBD1	NA	TRBJ1-2	CASSYQDREIRYTF	TGTGCCAGCAGCTACCAAGACAGGGAAATTCGCTACACCTTC
TRBV19	NA	NA	TRBJ1-1	CASSIGPNTEAFF	TGTGCCAGTAGTATTGGTCCTAACACTGAAGCTTTCTTT
TRBV19	TRBD1	NA	TRBJ1-2	CASSIYRGGGYTF	TGTGCCAGTAGTATATACAGGGGAGGAGGCTACACCTTC
TRBV5-1	NA	few	TRBJ2-5	CASSLVLPGGAGETQYF	TGCGCCAGCAGCTTGGTTCTTCCCGGGGGCGCGGGGGAGACCCAGTACTTC
TRBV19	NA	NA	TRBJ1-5	CASSYGGGQNNQPQHF	TGTGCCAGTAGTTATGGAGGGGGGCAAAACAATCAGCCCCAGCATTTT
TRBV6-1	NA	NA	TRBJ2-3	CASRGPRYGTDTQYF	TGTGCCAGCAGGGGACCGCGGTACGGCACAGATACGCAGTATTTT
TRBV5-6	NA	NA	TRBJ1-1	CASSFYPRTVNTEAFF	TGTGCCAGCAGCTTCTACCCACGGACGGTAAACACTGAAGCTTTCTTT
TRBV7-6	NA	once	TRBJ2-3	CASSLVAASSTDTQYF	TGTGCCAGCAGCTTGGTAGCAGCCTCTAGCACAGATACGCAGTATTTT
TRBV4-1	TRBD2	NA	TRBJ2-3	CASSQGWGGPGTDTQYF	TGCGCCAGCAGCCAGGGGTGGGGAGGGCCTGGTACAGATACGCAGTATTTT
TRBV16	TRBD1	NA	TRBJ1-1	CASSRIRTGVTEAFF	TGTGCCAGCAGTCGTATACGGACAGGGGTCACTGAAGCTTTCTTT
TRBV5-4	NA	NA	TRBJ2-3	CASSLGLTGTRTDTQYF	TGTGCCAGCAGCTTGGGCCTGACAGGGACTCGCACAGATACGCAGTATTTT
TRBV7-2	TRBD2	NA	TRBJ2-2	CASSLFTSGGQNTGELFF	TGTGCCAGCAGCTTATTTACTAGCGGGGGGCAGAACACCGGGGAGCTGTTTTTT
TRBV5-4	TRBD1	NA	TRBJ2-1	CASSGDRGGEQFF	TGTGCCAGCAGCGGTGACAGGGGAGGCGAGCAGTTCTTC
TRBV4-3	TRBD2	few	TRBJ2-3	CASSQQQRESHTDTQYF	TGCGCCAGCAGCCAACAACAGCGGGAAAGTCACACAGATACGCAGTATTTT
TRBV4-1	TRBD2	NA	TRBJ2-7	CASSQERREGRYEQYF	TGCGCCAGCAGCCAAGAAAGGCGGGAGGGGAGGTACGAGCAGTACTTC
TRBV9	TRBD2	NA	TRBJ2-7	CASSVKKTGLAGDEQYF	TGTGCCAGCAGCGTAAAAAAGACGGGACTAGCGGGAGACGAGCAGTACTTC
TRBV5-1	NA	NA	TRBJ2-3	CASSQTITDTQYF	TGCGCCAGCAGCCAGACCATTACAGATACGCAGTATTTT
TRBV30	TRBD1	NA	TRBJ1-6	CAWSPGGLRLKSSYNSPLHF	TGTGCCTGGAGTCCAGGGGGATTAAGACTGAAAAGCTCCTATAATTCACCCCTCCACTTT
TRBV2	TRBD2	NA	TRBJ2-7	CASSENGEREGQSSYEQYF	TGTGCCAGCAGTGAAAACGGTGAGCGGGAGGGCCAGAGCTCCTACGAGCAGTACTTC
TRBV6-5	NA	NA	TRBJ1-2	CASSYGASASVYGYTF	TGTGCCAGCAGTTACGGGGCGAGCGCGAGTGTTTATGGCTACACCTTC
TRBV4-2	TRBD2	NA	TRBJ2-5	CASSQGLAGTQETQYF	TGTGCCAGCAGCCAAGGACTAGCGGGGACCCAAGAGACCCAGTACTTC
TRBV5-4	TRBD2	NA	TRBJ2-7	CASSLAGSEQYF	TGTGCCAGCAGTTTAGCGGGATCCGAGCAGTACTTC
TRBV6-5	NA	NA	TRBJ2-7	CASSSGRGTYEQYF	TGTGCCAGCAGTTCGGGCAGGGGAACCTACGAGCAGTACTTC
TRBV25-1	NA	NA	TRBJ1-2	CASSRGNYGYTF	TGTGCCAGCAGTCGGGGGAACTATGGCTACACCTTC
TRBV4-3	NA	once	TRBJ2-4	CASSQARGTKNIQYF	TGCGCCAGCAGCCAAGCCCGGGGTACCAAAAACATTCAGTACTTC
TRBV9	NA	NA	TRBJ2-1	CASSVVGRSDLNEQFF	TGTGCCAGCAGCGTAGTTGGAAGGTCTGACTTGAATGAGCAGTTCTTC
TRBV5-6	NA	NA	TRBJ2-7	CASSLDGLEQYF	TGTGCCAGCAGCTTGGACGGGCTAGAGCAGTACTTC
TRBV19	NA	NA	TRBJ2-3	CASSIDLRGLQYF	TGTGCCAGTAGTATAGATCTGAGGGGACTGCAGTATTTT
TRBV14	NA	NA	TRBJ2-5	CASSQSRETQYF	TGTGCCAGCAGCCAAAGTCGAGAGACCCAGTACTTC
TRBV15	TRBD1	NA	TRBJ1-1	CATSTGQGAWGTEAFF	TGTGCCACCAGCACGGGGCAGGGGGCGTGGGGCACTGAAGCTTTCTTT
TRBV7-6	NA	NA	TRBJ2-3	CASSRRQLSTDTQYF	TGTGCCAGCAGCCGCCGACAGCTCAGCACAGATACGCAGTATTTT
TRBV11-1	NA	few	TRBJ2-5	CASSLAQPQETQYF	TGTGCCAGCAGCTTAGCCCAGCCCCAAGAGACCCAGTACTTC
TRBV5-4	TRBD2	NA	TRBJ2-3	CASSLVGSGGAGADTQYF	TGTGCCAGCAGCTTGGTGGGTAGCGGGGGGGCCGGTGCAGATACGCAGTATTTT
TRBV30	NA	few	TRBJ1-2	CAWSAGGDHGYTF	TGTGCCTGGAGCGCGGGGGGGGACCATGGCTACACCTTC
TRBV14	NA	NA	TRBJ2-3	CASRASFTDTQYF	TGTGCCAGCAGGGCCAGCTTCACAGATACGCAGTATTTT
TRBV29-1	TRBD1	NA	TRBJ1-2	CSAQQGADYGYTF	TGCAGCGCCCAACAGGGGGCTGACTATGGCTACACCTTC
TRBV15	NA	NA	TRBJ2-3	CATSRGRTVDSTDTQYF	TGTGCCACCAGCAGGGGGCGGACAGTGGACAGCACAGATACGCAGTATTTT
TRBV5-4	NA	NA	TRBJ2-7	CASSHGLIQGRYEQYF	TGTGCCAGCAGCCATGGTTTGATACAGGGCCGCTACGAGCAGTACTTC
TRBV7-6	NA	NA	TRBJ2-3	CASSRGHPPSPDTQYF	TGTGCCAGCAGCCGGGGACATCCCCCGAGTCCAGATACGCAGTATTTT